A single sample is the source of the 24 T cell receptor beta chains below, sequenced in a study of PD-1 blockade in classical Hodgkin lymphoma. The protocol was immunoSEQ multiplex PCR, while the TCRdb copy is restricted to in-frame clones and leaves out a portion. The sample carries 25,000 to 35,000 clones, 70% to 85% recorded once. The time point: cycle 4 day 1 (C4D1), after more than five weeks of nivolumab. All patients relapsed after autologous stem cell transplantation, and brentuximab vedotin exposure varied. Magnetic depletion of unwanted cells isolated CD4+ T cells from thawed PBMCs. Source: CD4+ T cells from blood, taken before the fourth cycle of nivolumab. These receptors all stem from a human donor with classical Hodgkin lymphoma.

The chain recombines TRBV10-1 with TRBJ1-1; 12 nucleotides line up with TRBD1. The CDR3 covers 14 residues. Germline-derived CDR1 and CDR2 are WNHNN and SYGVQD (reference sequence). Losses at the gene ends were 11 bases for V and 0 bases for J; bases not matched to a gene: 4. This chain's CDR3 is CAGTGGPLNTEAFF. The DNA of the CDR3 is TGCGCCGGGACAGGGGGCCCCTTGAACACTGAAGCTTTCTTT.

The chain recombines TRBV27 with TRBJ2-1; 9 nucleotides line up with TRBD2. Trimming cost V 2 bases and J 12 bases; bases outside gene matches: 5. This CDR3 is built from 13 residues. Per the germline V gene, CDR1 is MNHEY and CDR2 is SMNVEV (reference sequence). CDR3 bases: TGTGCCAGCAGTTTACTGGCGGGGGGGCGGCAGTTCTTC. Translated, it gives CASSLLAGGRQFF.

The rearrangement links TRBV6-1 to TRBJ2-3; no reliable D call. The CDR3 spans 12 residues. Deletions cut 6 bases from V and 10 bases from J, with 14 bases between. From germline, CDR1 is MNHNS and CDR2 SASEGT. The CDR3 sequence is CASRPNSVAQYF. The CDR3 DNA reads TGTGCCAGCAGGCCGAATTCGGTAGCGCAGTATTTT.

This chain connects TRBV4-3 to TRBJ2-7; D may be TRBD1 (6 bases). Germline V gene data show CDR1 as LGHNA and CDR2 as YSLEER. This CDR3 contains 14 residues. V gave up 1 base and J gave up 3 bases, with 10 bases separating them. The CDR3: CASSQGTEGYEQYF. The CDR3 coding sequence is TGCGCCAGCAGCCAAGGGACAGAGGGCTACGAGCAGTACTTC.

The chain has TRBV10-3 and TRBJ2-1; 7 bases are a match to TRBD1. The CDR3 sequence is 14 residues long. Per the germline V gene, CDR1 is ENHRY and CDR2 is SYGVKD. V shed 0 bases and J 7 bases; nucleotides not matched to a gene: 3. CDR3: CAISESKGANEQFF. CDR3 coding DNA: TGTGCCATCAGTGAGTCGAAGGGGGCAAATGAGCAGTTCTTC.

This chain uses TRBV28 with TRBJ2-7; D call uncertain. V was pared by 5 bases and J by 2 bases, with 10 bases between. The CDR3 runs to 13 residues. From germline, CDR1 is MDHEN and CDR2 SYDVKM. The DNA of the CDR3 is TGTGCCAGCAGTCCGGCACCCACCTACGAGCAGTACTTC. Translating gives CASSPAPTYEQYF.

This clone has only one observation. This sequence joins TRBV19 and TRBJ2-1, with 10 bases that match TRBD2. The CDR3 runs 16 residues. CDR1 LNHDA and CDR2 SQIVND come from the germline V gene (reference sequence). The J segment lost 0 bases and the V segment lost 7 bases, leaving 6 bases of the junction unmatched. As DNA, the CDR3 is TGTGCCAGTAATCAAGCTAGCGGGAGCTCCTACAATGAGCAGTTCTTC. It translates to CASNQASGSSYNEQFF.

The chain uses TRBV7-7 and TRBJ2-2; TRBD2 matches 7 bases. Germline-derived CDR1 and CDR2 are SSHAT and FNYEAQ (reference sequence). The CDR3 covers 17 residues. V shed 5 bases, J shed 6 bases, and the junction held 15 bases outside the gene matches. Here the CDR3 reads CASSPITSGALSGELFF. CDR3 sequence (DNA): TGTGCCAGCAGCCCCATCACAAGCGGGGCCTTGTCCGGGGAGCTGTTTTTT. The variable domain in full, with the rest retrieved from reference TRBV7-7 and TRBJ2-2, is GAGVSQSPRYKVTKRGQDVTLRCDPISSHATLYWYQQALGQGPEFLTYFNYEAQPDKSGLPSDRFSAERPEGSISTLTIQRTEQRDSAMYRCASSPITSGALSGELFFGEGSRLTVL.

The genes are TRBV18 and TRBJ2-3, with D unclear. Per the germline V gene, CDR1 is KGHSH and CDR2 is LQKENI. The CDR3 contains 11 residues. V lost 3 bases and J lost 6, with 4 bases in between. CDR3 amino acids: CASSPGDTQYF. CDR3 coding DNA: TGTGCCAGCTCACCCGGTGATACGCAGTATTTT. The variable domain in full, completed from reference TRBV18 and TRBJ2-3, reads NAGVMQNPRHLVRRRGQEARLRCSPMKGHSHVYWYRQLPEEGLKFMVYLQKENIIDESGMPKERFSAEFPKEGPSILRIQQVVRGDSAAYFCASSPGDTQYFGPGTRLTVL.

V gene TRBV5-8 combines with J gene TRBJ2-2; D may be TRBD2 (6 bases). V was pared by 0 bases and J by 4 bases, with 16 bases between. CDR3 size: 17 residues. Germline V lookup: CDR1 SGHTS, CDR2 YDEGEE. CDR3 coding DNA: TGTGCCAGCAGCTTGGGGGGCTGGCTGCGGGGCACCGGGGAGCTGTTTTTT. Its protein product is CASSLGGWLRGTGELFF.

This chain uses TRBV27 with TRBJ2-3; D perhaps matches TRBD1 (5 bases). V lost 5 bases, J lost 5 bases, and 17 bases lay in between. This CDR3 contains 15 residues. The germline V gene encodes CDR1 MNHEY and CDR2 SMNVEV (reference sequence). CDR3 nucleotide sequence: TGTGCCAGCAGTAGCAGGGTGTCCCGCGGAGATACGCAGTATTTT. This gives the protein CASSSRVSRGDTQYF.

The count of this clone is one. The CDR3 here is CASSPADQPQHF. CDR3 DNA sequence: TGTGCCAGCAGCCCGGCCGATCAGCCCCAGCATTTT. The chain carries TRBV5-8 and TRBJ1-5; D ambiguous. Trimming took off 4 bases at V and 5 bases at J, with 7 bases between the two ends. Germline values: CDR1 SGHTS, CDR2 YDEGEE. This CDR3 comprises 12 residues.

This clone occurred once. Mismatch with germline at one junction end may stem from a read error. CDR3 residues: CASSLLTGNSGYTF. CDR3 DNA: TGTGCCAGCAGTCTCCTGACAGGAAACTCTGGCTACACCTTC. The chain carries TRBV28 and TRBJ1-2, with TRBD1 as a possible D gene (6 bases). The CDR3 is made up of 14 amino acids. Germline values: CDR1 MDHEN, CDR2 SYDVKM.

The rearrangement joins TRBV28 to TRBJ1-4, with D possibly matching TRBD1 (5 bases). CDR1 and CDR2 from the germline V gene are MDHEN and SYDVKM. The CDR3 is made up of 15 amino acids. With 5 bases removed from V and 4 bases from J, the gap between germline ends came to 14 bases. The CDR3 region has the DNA TGTGCCAGCAGTACTAAGGGGTTCGGTAATGAAAAACTGTTTTTT. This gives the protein CASSTKGFGNEKLFF.

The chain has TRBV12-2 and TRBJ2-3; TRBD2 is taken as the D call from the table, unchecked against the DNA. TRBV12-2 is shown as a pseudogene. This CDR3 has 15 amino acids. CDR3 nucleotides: TGTGCAAGTCGCTTATGGGAGGTTAGCACAGATACGCAGTATTTT. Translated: CASRLWEVSTDTQYF.

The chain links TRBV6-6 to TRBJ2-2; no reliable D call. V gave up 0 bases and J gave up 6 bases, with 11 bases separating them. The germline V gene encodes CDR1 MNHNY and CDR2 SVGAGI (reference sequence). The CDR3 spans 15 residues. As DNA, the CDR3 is TGTGCCAGCAGTTACTCGTGGCGTAACTCCGGGGAGCTGTTTTTT. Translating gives CASSYSWRNSGELFF.

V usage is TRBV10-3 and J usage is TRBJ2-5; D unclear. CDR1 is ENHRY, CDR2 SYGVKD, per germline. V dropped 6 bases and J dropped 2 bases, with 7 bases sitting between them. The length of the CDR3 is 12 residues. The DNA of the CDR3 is TGTGCCATCAGCGAGGAGCAAGAGACCCAGTACTTC. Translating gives CAISEEQETQYF.

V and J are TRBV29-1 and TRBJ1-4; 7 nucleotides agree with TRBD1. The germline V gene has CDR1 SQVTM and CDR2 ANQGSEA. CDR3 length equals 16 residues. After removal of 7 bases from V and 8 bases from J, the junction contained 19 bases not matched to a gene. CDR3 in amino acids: CSAGQPSTRNEEKLFF. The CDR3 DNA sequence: TGCAGCGCGGGACAGCCCAGTACCAGGAATGAAGAAAAACTGTTTTTT.

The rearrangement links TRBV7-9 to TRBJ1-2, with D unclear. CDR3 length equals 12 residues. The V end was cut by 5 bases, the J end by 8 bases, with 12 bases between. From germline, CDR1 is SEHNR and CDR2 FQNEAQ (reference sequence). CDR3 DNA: TGTGCCAGCAGCCCAGGTGGTAACGGCTACACCTTC. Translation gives CASSPGGNGYTF.

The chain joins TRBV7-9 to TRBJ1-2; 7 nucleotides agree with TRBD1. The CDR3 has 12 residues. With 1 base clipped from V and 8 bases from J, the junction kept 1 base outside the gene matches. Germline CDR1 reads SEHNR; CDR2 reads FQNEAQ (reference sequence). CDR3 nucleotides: TGTGCCAGCAGCTTAGAAGGGGGCGGCTACACCTTC. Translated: CASSLEGGGYTF.

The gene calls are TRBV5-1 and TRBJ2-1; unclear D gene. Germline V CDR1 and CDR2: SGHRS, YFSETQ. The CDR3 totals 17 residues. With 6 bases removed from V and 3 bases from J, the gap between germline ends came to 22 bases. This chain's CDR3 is CASMPRLGYPFYNEQFF. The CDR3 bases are TGCGCCAGCATGCCTAGGCTCGGCTACCCGTTCTACAATGAGCAGTTCTTC.

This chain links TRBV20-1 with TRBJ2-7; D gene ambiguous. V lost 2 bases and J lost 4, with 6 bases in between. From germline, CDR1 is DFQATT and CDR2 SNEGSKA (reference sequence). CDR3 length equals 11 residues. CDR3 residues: CSARSEYEQYF. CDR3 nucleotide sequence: TGCAGTGCTAGATCTGAATACGAGCAGTACTTC.

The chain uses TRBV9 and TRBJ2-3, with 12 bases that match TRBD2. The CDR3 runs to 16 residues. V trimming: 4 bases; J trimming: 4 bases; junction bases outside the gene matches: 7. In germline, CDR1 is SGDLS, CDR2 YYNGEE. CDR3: CASSPLAGGPADTQYF. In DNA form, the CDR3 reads TGTGCCAGCAGCCCCCTAGCGGGAGGGCCCGCAGATACGCAGTATTTT. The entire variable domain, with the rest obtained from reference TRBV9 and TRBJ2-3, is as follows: DSGVTQTPKHLITATGQRVTLRCSPRSGDLSVYWYQQSLDQGLQFLIQYYNGEERAKGNILERFSAQQFPDLHSELNLSSLELGDSALYFCASSPLAGGPADTQYFGPGTRLTVL.

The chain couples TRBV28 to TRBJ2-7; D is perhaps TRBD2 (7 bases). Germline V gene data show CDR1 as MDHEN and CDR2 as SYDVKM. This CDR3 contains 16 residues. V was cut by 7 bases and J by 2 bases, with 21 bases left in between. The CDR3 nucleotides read TGTGCCAGCACCTCCCCGTTAGGGGGGGGCACCTACGAGCAGTACTTC. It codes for CASTSPLGGGTYEQYF.